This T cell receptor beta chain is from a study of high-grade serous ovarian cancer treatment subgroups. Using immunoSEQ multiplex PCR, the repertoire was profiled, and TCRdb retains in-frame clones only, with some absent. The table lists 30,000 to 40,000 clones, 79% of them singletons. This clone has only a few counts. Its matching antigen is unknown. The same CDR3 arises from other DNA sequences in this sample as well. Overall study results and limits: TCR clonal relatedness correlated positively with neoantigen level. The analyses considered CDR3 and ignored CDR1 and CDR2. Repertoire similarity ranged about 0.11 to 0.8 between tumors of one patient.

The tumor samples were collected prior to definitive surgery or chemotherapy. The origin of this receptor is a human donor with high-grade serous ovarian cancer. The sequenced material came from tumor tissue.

This chain's CDR3 is CSVEELRETQYF. In DNA form, the CDR3 reads TGCAGCGTTGAGGAGCTCAGGGAGACCCAGTACTTC. The chain has TRBV29-1 and TRBJ2-5; D unclear. Per the germline V gene, CDR1 is SQVTM and CDR2 is ANQGSEA. The CDR3 is made up of 12 amino acids. Trimming stripped 3 bases from V and 5 bases from J, with 10 bases between.